The 20 T cell receptor beta chains in this list originate from one sample, sequenced in a study of T cells expressing NK-cell markers (dated by TCRdb to 2018 to 2020). Receptor amplification or capture employed 5' RACE. TCRdb names Illumina HiSeq 2000 as the instrument used. TCRdb reprocessed the sequencing reads and holds a single record per CDR3 protein sequence, with no DNA. This sample's records show roughly 430,000 distinct CDR3 sequences. More than 7% of the sample lies in the top ten. Sequencing input: blood T cells: a sorted CD56 or NKG2C T cell subset, CD4+ or CD8+ T cells, or bulk PBMC T cells (not recorded which). These receptors were obtained from a woman aged 18 to 75 in good health.

The chain carries TRBV20-1 and TRBJ2-5. Looked up from germline, CDR1 is DFQATT and CDR2 is SNEGSKA (reference sequence). This CDR3 is built from 15 residues. The CDR3 loop is CSARDLPSLWETQYF.

This rearrangement joins TRBV20-1 to TRBJ2-2; TCRdb picks TRBD2, but there is no DNA to check that call. Germline V gene data show CDR1 as DFQATT and CDR2 as SNEGSKA (reference sequence). This CDR3 spans 15 amino acids. The CDR3: CSARVYREGPGELFF.

The rearrangement links TRBV5-6 to TRBJ2-5; TCRdb's D call, TRBD2, is unchecked because there is no DNA. This CDR3 comprises 15 residues. Germline lookup yields CDR1 SGHDT and CDR2 YYEEEE. The CDR3: CASSRDGRFQETQYF.

The chain couples TRBV18 to TRBJ2-3; the TCRdb call, TRBD2, lacks DNA for checking. The CDR3 has 17 residues. Germline CDR1 reads KGHSH; CDR2 reads LQKENI. CDR3 in amino acids: CASSPPSAGGLTDTQYF.

J is TRBJ1-2 and V is TRBV4-3. CDR1 is LGHNA and CDR2 is YSLEER in the germline V gene. CDR3 length: 14 residues. CDR3: CASSQDRQFFGYTF.

The chain uses TRBV4-3 and TRBJ1-6; TCRdb picks TRBD1, but there is no DNA to check that call. The CDR3 is 15 residues long. Germline V lookup: CDR1 LGHNA, CDR2 YSLEER. The CDR3 loop is CASSQEVAGSSPLHF.

The V and J genes are TRBV20-1 and TRBJ1-6; TCRdb outputs TRBD1, but without DNA this stays unchecked. The germline CDR1 and CDR2 sequences are DFQATT and SNEGSKA (reference sequence). This CDR3 has 14 residues. The CDR3 spells CSARRERGNSPLHF.

The chain links TRBV27 to TRBJ2-7; TCRdb's D gene call, TRBD1, goes unchecked for lack of DNA. Germline lookup yields CDR1 MNHEY and CDR2 SMNVEV (reference sequence). This CDR3 is built from 18 residues. CDR3 region: CASSLLGAGGGGGYEQYF.

The rearrangement uses TRBV25-1 and TRBJ1-6; the D gene TCRdb calls, TRBD1, cannot be checked with no DNA. The germline CDR1 and CDR2 sequences are MGHDK and SYGVNS. This CDR3 has 14 residues. Here the CDR3 reads CASNRDGYNSPLHF.

This sequence joins TRBV24-1 and TRBJ2-2; TCRdb's D gene call, TRBD2, goes unchecked for lack of DNA. CDR1 is KGHDR, CDR2 SFDVKD, per germline. CDR3 size: 18 residues. Here the CDR3 reads CATSDVRPSRAHTGELFF.

The J gene is TRBJ2-3, the V gene TRBV20-1; the TCRdb call, TRBD1, lacks DNA for checking. The V gene's germline CDR1 is DFQATT and CDR2 SNEGSKA (reference sequence). This CDR3 has 15 amino acids. The CDR3 reads CSARDPTGNTDTQYF.

The chain recombines TRBV18 with TRBJ1-2; the TCRdb call, TRBD1, lacks DNA for checking. This CDR3 comprises 13 residues. Germline assignment: CDR1 KGHSH and CDR2 LQKENI. CDR3: CASSDGENYGYTF. Full variable domain (missing parts from reference TRBV18 and TRBJ1-2): NAGVMQNPRHLVRRRGQEARLRCSPMKGHSHVYWYRQLPEEGLKFMVYLQKENIIDESGMPKERFSAEFPKEGPSILRIQQVVRGDSAAYFCASSDGENYGYTFGSGTRLTVV.

The rearrangement links TRBV20-1 to TRBJ1-6. Per the germline V gene, CDR1 is DFQATT and CDR2 is SNEGSKA (reference sequence). The CDR3 loop spans 16 amino acids. The CDR3: CSARDGGSSYNSPLHF.

The rearrangement links TRBV12-3 or TRBV12-4 to TRBJ1-3. The CDR3 is 17 residues long. CDR3 in amino acids: CASSLGGPGLSGNTIYF.

V is TRBV4-2 and J is TRBJ2-7; the TCRdb call, TRBD1, lacks DNA for checking. The germline V gene encodes CDR1 LGHNA and CDR2 YNFKEQ. The CDR3 spans 14 residues. CDR3 protein: CASKPGQGAYEQYF.

The rearrangement uses TRBV7-6 and TRBJ1-4; TCRdb names TRBD1, which stays unverified in the absence of DNA. Looked up from germline, CDR1 is SGHVS and CDR2 is FNYEAQ. This CDR3 comprises 14 residues. CDR3: CASSGTVHNEKLFF.

The rearrangement uses TRBV6-6 and TRBJ1-5. This CDR3 is built from 13 residues. The germline CDR1 and CDR2 sequences are MNHNY and SVGAGI (reference sequence). CDR3 residues: CASRDWGNQPQHF.

The rearrangement links TRBV27 to TRBJ2-1; TCRdb designates TRBD2, a call that cannot be tested without DNA. Germline V gene data show CDR1 as MNHEY and CDR2 as SMNVEV (reference sequence). This CDR3 spans 15 amino acids. This CDR3 reads CASSFATSGGREQFF.

The rearrangement uses TRBV9 and TRBJ2-1; there is no DNA to check the TCRdb D call of TRBD1. The CDR3 extends over 15 amino acids. Germline V gives CDR1 SGDLS, CDR2 YYNGEE. CDR3 amino acids: CASSVGGIGYNEQFF.

V is TRBV11-2 and J is TRBJ1-2; TCRdb's D gene call, TRBD1, goes unchecked for lack of DNA. The CDR3 runs 15 residues. In germline, CDR1 is SGHAT, CDR2 FQNNGV. The CDR3 loop reads CASSNPLRQTYGYTF.